This T cell receptor (beta chain) is drawn from a study of cytomegalovirus exposure and HLA in healthy donors. Study outcomes and limitations: With further analysis later on, most CMV-associated TCR beta chains appeared HLA-restricted.

It was with 60 Vbeta and 13 Jbeta primers that the PCR ran. The data were produced by immunoSEQ multiplex PCR, yet TCRdb's version contains in-frame clones alone and is incomplete. Its clone listing holds 120,000 to 150,000 clones. On this clone itself: Its antigen is unidentified.

CDR1 is SSHAT, CDR2 FNYEAQ, per germline (reference sequence). Losses at the gene ends were 5 bases for V and 6 bases for J; bases not matched to a gene: 4. The CDR3 consists of 13 residues. This TCR derives from a woman under 30 in good health and CMV-seronegative. Sequencing was done on a sample of PBMCs. This chain links TRBV7-7 with TRBJ2-1, with 7 nucleotides matching TRBD1. This chain's CDR3 is CASSPRQGNEQFF. The CDR3, as DNA: TGTGCCAGCAGCCCCCGACAGGGCAATGAGCAGTTCTTC.